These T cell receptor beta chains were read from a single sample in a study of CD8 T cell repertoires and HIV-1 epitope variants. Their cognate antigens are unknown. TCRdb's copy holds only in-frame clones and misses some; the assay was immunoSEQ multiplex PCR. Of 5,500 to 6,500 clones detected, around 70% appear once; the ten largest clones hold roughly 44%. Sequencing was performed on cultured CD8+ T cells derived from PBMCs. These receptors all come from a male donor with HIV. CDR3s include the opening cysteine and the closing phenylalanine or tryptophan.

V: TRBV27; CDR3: CASSLSGVATEAFF
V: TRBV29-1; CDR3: CSVEATGDEQFF
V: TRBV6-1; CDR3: CASTLDRFQETQYF
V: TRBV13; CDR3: CASSERQGSEAFF
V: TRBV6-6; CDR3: CASSLTGSFTYEQYF
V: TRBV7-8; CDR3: CASSLEAVEYSNEQFF
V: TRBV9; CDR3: CASSATGGSYEQYF
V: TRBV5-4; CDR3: CASSLGVQLGYTF
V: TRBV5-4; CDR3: CASSLARRGRTGELFF
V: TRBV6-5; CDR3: CASRQGWLDEQFF
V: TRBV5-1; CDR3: CASSAPSTGIEEQYF
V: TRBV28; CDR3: CASRQGFSNQPQHF
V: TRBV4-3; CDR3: CASSQDTSGGASEQFF
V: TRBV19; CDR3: CASTGAEGSLGQPQHF
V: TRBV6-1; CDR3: CASSEWTSGSDQETQYF
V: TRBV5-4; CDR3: CASSLAVYNEQFF
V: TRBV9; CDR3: CASSAGDSPGDEQFF
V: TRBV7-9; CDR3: CASSFPGQGYNEQFF
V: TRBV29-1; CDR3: CSVEVIGGSYEQYF
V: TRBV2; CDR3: CASSTLGQGARQTQYF
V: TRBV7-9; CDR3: CASSSGTVNEQFF
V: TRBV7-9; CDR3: CASSPVPGRRQETQYF
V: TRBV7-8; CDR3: CALGEDQNIQYF
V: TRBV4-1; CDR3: CASSQYVVGQFANTGELFF